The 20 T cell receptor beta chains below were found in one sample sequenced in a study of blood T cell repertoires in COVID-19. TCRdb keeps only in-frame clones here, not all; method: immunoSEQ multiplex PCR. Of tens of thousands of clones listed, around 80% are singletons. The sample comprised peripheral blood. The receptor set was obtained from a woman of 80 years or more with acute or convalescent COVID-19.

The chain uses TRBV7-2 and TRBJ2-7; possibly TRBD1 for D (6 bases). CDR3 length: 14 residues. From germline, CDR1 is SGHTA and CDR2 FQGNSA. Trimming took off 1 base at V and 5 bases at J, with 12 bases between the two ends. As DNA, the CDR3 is TGTGCCAGCAGCTTAGGGCAGGGGATCGACGAGCAGTACTTC. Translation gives CASSLGQGIDEQYF.

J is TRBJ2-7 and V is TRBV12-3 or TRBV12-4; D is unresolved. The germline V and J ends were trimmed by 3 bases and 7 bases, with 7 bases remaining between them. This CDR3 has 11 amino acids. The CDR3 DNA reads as TGTGCCAGCAGTTTTCTTCGGGAGCAGTACTTC. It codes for CASSFLREQYF.

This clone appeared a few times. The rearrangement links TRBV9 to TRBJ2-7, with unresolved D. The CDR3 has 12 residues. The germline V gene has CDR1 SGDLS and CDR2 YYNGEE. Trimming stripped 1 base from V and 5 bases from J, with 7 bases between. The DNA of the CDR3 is TGTGCCAGCAGCGTAACTGGAGACGAGCAGTACTTC. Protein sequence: CASSVTGDEQYF.

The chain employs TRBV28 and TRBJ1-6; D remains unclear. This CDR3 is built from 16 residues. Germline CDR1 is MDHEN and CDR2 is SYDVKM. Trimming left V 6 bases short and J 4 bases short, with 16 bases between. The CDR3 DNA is TGTGCCAGCAGGTTGGGAGGCTTACCTTATAATTCACCCCTCCACTTT. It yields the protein CASRLGGLPYNSPLHF.

CDR3 amino acids: CASKASGYEQYF. In nucleotides, the CDR3 is TGTGCCAGCAAGGCTAGCGGGTACGAGCAGTACTTC. The V gene is TRBV2, the J gene TRBJ2-7; 8 bases map to TRBD2. With V trimmed by 7 bases and J by 4 bases, 3 bases remained unmatched. CDR1 SNHLY and CDR2 FYNNEI come from the germline V gene. The CDR3 sequence is 12 residues long.

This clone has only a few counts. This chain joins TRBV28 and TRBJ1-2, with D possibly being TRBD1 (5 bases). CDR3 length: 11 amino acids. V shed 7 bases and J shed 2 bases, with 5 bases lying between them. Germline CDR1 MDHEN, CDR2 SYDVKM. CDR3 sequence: CASTGNYGYTF. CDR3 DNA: TGTGCCAGCACAGGGAACTATGGCTACACCTTC.

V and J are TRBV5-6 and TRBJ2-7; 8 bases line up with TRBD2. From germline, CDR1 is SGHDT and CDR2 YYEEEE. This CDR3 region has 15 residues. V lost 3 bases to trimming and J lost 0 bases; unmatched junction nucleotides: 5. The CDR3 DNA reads TGTGCCAGCAGCTCGACTAGCGCTAGCTCCTACGAGCAGTACTTC. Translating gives CASSSTSASSYEQYF.

The CDR3 DNA is TGTGCCAGCAGCTTGGCTAGCGGGTTGCCCATTTCGCAGTACTTC. This gives the protein CASSLASGLPISQYF. The rearrangement links TRBV5-8 to TRBJ2-7; 8 bases agree with TRBD2. With 0 bases clipped from V and 9 bases from J, the junction kept 11 bases outside the gene matches. Germline values: CDR1 SGHTS, CDR2 YDEGEE. The CDR3 totals 15 residues.

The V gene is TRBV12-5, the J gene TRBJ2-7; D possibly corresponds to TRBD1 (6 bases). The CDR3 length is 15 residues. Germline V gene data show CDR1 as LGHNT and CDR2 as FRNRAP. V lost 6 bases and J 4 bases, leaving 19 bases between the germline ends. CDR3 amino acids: CASGTLAGVRYEQYF. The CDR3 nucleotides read TGTGCTAGTGGAACGCTGGCAGGGGTCAGGTACGAGCAGTACTTC.

The CDR3 region has the DNA TGTGCCAGCAGTTTTAGACAGCATGGCTACACCTTC. Its translation is CASSFRQHGYTF. The rearrangement joins TRBV12-3 or TRBV12-4 to TRBJ1-2, with D possibly matching TRBD1 (5 bases). Trimming took 3 bases from V and 6 from J, leaving 8 bases between them. The CDR3 has 12 amino acids.

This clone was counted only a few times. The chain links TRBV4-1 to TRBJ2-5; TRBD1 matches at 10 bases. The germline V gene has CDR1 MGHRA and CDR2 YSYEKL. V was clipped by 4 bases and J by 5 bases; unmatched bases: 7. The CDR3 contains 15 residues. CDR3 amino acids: CASSPRQGAGETQYF. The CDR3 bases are TGCGCCAGCAGCCCCCGACAGGGGGCTGGGGAGACCCAGTACTTC.

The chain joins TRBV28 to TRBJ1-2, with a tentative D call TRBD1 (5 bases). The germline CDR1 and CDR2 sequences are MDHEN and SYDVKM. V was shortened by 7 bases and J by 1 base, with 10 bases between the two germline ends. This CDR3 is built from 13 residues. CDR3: CASKGALNYGYTF. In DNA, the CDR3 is TGTGCCAGCAAAGGGGCACTTAACTATGGCTACACCTTC.

CDR3 bases: TGTGCCAGCAGCTTGGGACAAATATCGCACGAGCAGTACTTC. Protein: CASSLGQISHEQYF. The J gene is TRBJ2-7, the V gene TRBV7-9; D is possibly TRBD1 (6 bases). CDR3 length: 14 residues. V lost 3 bases and J 5 bases, leaving 14 bases between the germline ends. CDR1 and CDR2 from the germline V gene are SEHNR and FQNEAQ (reference sequence).

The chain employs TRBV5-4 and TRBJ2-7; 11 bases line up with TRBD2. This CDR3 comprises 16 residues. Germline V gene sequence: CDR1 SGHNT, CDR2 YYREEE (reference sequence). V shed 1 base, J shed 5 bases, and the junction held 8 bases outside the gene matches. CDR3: CASSLRIAGGNHEQYF. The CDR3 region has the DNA TGTGCCAGCAGCTTGAGGATAGCGGGAGGGAACCACGAGCAGTACTTC.

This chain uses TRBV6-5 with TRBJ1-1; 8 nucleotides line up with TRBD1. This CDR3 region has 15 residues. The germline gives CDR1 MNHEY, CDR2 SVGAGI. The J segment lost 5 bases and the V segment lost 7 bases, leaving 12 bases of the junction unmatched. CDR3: CASKGQGILGTEAFF. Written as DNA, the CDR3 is TGTGCCAGCAAAGGACAGGGAATACTCGGAACTGAAGCTTTCTTT.

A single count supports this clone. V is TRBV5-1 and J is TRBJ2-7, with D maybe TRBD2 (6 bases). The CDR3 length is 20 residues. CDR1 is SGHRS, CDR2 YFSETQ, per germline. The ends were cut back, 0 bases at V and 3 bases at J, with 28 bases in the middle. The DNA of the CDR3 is TGCGCCAGCAGCTTGGGGTCCGGGTGGGGTGCGGGGAGCGTAGTCTACGAGCAGTACTTC. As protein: CASSLGSGWGAGSVVYEQYF. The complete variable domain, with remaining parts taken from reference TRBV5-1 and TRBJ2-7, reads KAGVTQTPRYLIKTRGQQVTLSCSPISGHRSVSWYQQTPGQGLQFLFEYFSETQRNKGNFPGRFSGRQFSNSRSEMNVSTLELGDSALYLCASSLGSGWGAGSVVYEQYFGPGTRLTVT.

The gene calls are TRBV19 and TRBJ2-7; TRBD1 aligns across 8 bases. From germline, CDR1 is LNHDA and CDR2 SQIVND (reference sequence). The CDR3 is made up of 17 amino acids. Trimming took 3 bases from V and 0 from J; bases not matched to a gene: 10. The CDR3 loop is CASSMVGTGFPSYEQYF. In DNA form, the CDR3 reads TGTGCCAGTAGTATGGTCGGGACAGGCTTTCCCTCCTACGAGCAGTACTTC. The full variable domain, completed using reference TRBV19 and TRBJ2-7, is DGGITQSPKYLFRKEGQNVTLSCEQNLNHDAMYWYRQDPGQGLRLIYYSQIVNDFQKGDIAEGYSVSREKKESFPLTVTSAQKNPTAFYLCASSMVGTGFPSYEQYFGPGTRLTVT.

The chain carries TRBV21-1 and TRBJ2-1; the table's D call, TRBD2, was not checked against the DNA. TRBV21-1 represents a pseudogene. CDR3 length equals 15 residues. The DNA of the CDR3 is TGTGCCAGCCCCGTGACTAGCGGATCCTACAATGAGCAGTTCTTC. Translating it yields CASPVTSGSYNEQFF.

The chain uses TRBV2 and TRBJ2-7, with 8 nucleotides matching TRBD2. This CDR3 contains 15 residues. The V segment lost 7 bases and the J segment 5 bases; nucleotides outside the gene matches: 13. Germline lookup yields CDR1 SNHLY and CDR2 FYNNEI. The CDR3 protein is CASNPSGRGFHEQYF. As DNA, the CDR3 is TGTGCCAGCAATCCCAGCGGGAGAGGTTTCCACGAGCAGTACTTC.

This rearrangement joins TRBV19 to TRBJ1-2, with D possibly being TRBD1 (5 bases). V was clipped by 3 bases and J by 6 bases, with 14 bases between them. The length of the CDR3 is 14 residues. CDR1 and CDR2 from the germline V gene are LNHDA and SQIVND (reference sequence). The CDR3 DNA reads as TGTGCCAGTAGTATTGGCAGGGCGTTACATGGCTACACCTTC. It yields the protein CASSIGRALHGYTF.